Listed here are 31 T cell receptor beta chains from one sample, sequenced in a study of T-cell memory formation after mild COVID-19. TCRdb reprocessed the 5' RACE reads with MiXCR, giving one entry per CDR3 protein. This sample carries roughly 250,000 distinct CDR3 sequences, over 15% of them seen once, and the ten largest clones take around 21%. The sequenced sample was PBMCs or a T cell subset sorted from them (not recorded which). Receptor source: a man between 18 and 35 years old who had mild COVID-19 (a few samples of this study predate the infection). Cell type and time point are not known.

This clonotype turned up a few times. V is TRBV12-5 and J is TRBJ2-1; TRBD1 matches 9 bases. Unmatched junction bases numbered 8, after V lost 5 bases and J lost 6 bases. This CDR3 contains 15 residues. CDR1 is LGHNT, CDR2 FRNRAP, per germline. The chain's CDR3 is CASGGGQGNPNEQFF. CDR3 nucleotides: TGTGCTAGTGGTGGGGGACAGGGTAATCCCAATGAGCAGTTCTTC.

There are a few counts of this clonotype. The chain carries TRBV11-2 and TRBJ1-2, with D possibly TRBD1 on 5 matching bases. Germline V gives CDR1 SGHAT, CDR2 FQNNGV. This CDR3 is built from 16 residues. V was shortened by 4 bases and J by 3 bases, with 18 bases between the two germline ends. CDR3 loop: CASSSSLPTTDYGYTF. Here the CDR3 DNA reads TGTGCCAGCAGCTCCTCACTCCCAACGACAGACTATGGCTACACCTTC.

The rearrangement links TRBV12-3 or TRBV12-4 to TRBJ1-1, with 7 bases aligning to TRBD1. The trim removed 2 bases at V and 6 bases at J, leaving 6 bases unmatched. This CDR3 region has 14 residues. The CDR3 DNA reads as TGTGCCAGCAGTTTACAGACAGGGCAAGCTGAAGCTTTCTTT. It encodes CASSLQTGQAEAFF.

This chain links TRBV29-1 with TRBJ1-1; TRBD1 matches at 8 bases. Germline CDR1 reads SQVTM; CDR2 reads ANQGSEA. Trimming at V came to 4 bases and at J to 6 bases, leaving 7 bases not matched to a gene. CDR3 length equals 13 residues. The CDR3 DNA follows: TGCAGCGTTGCGTCCCGGGACAGGTCTGAAGCTTTCTTT. Translation: CSVASRDRSEAFF.

This clonotype has a handful of counts. This chain uses TRBV11-2 with TRBJ2-2, with 7 bases aligning to TRBD1. The V and J ends lost 2 bases and 6 bases, in that order; junction bases with no gene match: 9. The germline CDR1 and CDR2 sequences are SGHAT and FQNNGV. The CDR3 totals 16 residues. This chain's CDR3 is CASSLRPRGRAGELFF. CDR3 bases: TGTGCCAGCAGCTTAAGGCCAAGGGGGCGCGCCGGGGAGCTGTTTTTT.

V and J are TRBV6-5 and TRBJ1-1; 7 positions match TRBD1. Germline CDR1 and CDR2: MNHEY and SVGAGI. J gave up 4 bases and V 2 bases, and 4 bases lay outside the gene matches. The CDR3 loop spans 14 amino acids. The CDR3 region has the DNA TGTGCCAGCAGTTACGGGACAGAAGTCACTGAAGCTTTCTTT. This sequence encodes CASSYGTEVTEAFF.

This rearrangement joins TRBV3-1 to TRBJ2-1; TRBD1 matches at 10 bases. CDR1 is LGHDT and CDR2 is YNNKEL in the germline V gene (reference sequence). V dropped 0 bases and J dropped 4; count of bases not matched to a gene: 3. The CDR3 loop spans 16 amino acids. In nucleotides, the CDR3 is TGTGCCAGCAGCCAAGACGACAGGGGGCTATACAATGAGCAGTTCTTC. It codes for CASSQDDRGLYNEQFF.

In its sample, this clonotype was seen a few times. The chain joins TRBV3-1 to TRBJ2-5; D unclear. Germline V gene sequence: CDR1 LGHDT, CDR2 YNNKEL (reference sequence). V was clipped by 0 bases and J by 2 bases, with 7 bases between them. This CDR3 is built from 14 residues. The CDR3 reads CASSQDLGQETQYF. CDR3 DNA sequence: TGTGCCAGCAGCCAAGACCTAGGGCAAGAGACCCAGTACTTC.

The genes are TRBV20-1 and TRBJ2-5, with a tentative D call TRBD1 (6 bases). Per the germline V gene, CDR1 is DFQATT and CDR2 is SNEGSKA (reference sequence). The CDR3 loop spans 11 amino acids. V dropped 5 bases and J dropped 5 bases, with 9 bases sitting between them. CDR3 nucleotides: TGCAGTGCTCAGGGGCGGGAGACCCAGTACTTC. Its translation is CSAQGRETQYF.

V gene TRBV24-1 combines with J gene TRBJ2-5; TRBD2 matches 7 bases. Trimming removed 9 bases from V and 1 base from J; junction bases left unmatched: 7. The CDR3 loop spans 14 amino acids. Germline V gene sequence: CDR1 KGHDR, CDR2 SFDVKD. This chain's CDR3 is CATGREGAQETQYF. The CDR3 DNA reads TGTGCCACCGGAAGGGAGGGAGCCCAAGAGACCCAGTACTTC.

This clonotype has only a few counts. V usage is TRBV15 and J usage is TRBJ1-4; TRBD1 might be the D (6 bases). CDR1 LNHNV and CDR2 YYDKDF come from the germline V gene (reference sequence). The CDR3 has 15 amino acids. Trimming shortened V by 1 base and J by 7 bases, and 13 bases separated the two germline ends. The DNA for the CDR3 is TGTGCCACCAGCAGAGTATCAGGGGCGGGTGAAAAACTGTTTTTT. This translates into CATSRVSGAGEKLFF.

J is TRBJ1-4 and V is TRBV6-2 or TRBV6-3; D is unresolved. This CDR3 has 14 amino acids. Per the germline V gene, CDR1 is MNHEY and CDR2 is SVGEGT. The V gene lost 1 base and the J gene lost 8 bases, with 11 bases spanning the gap. This CDR3 reads CASSYFVGLEKLFF. The CDR3 nucleotides read TGTGCCAGCAGTTACTTCGTTGGCCTGGAAAAACTGTTTTTT.

This chain links TRBV10-3 with TRBJ1-2; D is unresolved. The germline gives CDR1 ENHRY, CDR2 SYGVKD. V was clipped by 2 bases and J by 3 bases, with 4 bases between them. CDR3 length: 12 residues. Written as DNA, the CDR3 is TGTGCCATCAGTGAGGAGGACTATGGCTACACCTTC. Translated, it gives CAISEEDYGYTF.

The rearrangement links TRBV7-2 to TRBJ2-1; possibly TRBD2 for D (6 bases). The CDR3 loop spans 13 amino acids. Trimming stripped 8 bases from V and 10 bases from J, with 18 bases between. Per germline, CDR1 SGHTA and CDR2 FQGNSA. This CDR3 is CASRPSGGLEQFF. The CDR3 DNA reads as TGTGCCAGCCGACCTTCTGGAGGGCTCGAGCAGTTCTTC.

This chain connects TRBV20-1 to TRBJ1-5; D remains unclear. This CDR3 has 13 amino acids. Germline loops: CDR1 DFQATT, CDR2 SNEGSKA (reference sequence). Trimming removed 2 bases at V and 6 bases at J, with 11 bases between. CDR3 in DNA: TGCAGTGCTAGAAACACAGATGGTCAGCCCCAGCATTTT. Translating it yields CSARNTDGQPQHF.

The chain has TRBV5-1 and TRBJ1-2, with 8 bases identical to TRBD1. Germline V CDR1 and CDR2: SGHRS, YFSETQ. J lost 0 bases, V lost 3 bases, and 10 bases had no gene match. The CDR3 length is 17 residues. The CDR3: CASSWTGSLPPNYGYTF. The CDR3 DNA reads TGCGCCAGCAGCTGGACAGGGTCCTTACCGCCTAACTATGGCTACACCTTC.

The V call is TRBV3-1, the J call TRBJ1-5; TRBD1 matches 9 bases. The CDR3 totals 15 residues. Germline loops: CDR1 LGHDT, CDR2 YNNKEL (reference sequence). The V gene end was trimmed by 11 bases and the J gene end by 2 bases; junction bases not matched to a gene: 10. The CDR3 region is CAPYRGPGRNQPQHF. DNA of the CDR3: TGTGCCCCCTACAGGGGGCCTGGGCGCAATCAGCCCCAGCATTTT.

This clonotype was seen more than once but under ten times. The rearrangement joins TRBV7-9 to TRBJ2-3; TRBD2 agrees at 9 bases. The junction had 4 bases not matched to a gene; V was cut back by 5 bases and J by 1 base. The CDR3 covers 15 residues. CDR1 is SEHNR, CDR2 FQNEAQ, per germline (reference sequence). For the CDR3, the DNA is TGTGCCAGCAGCATAAGACTAGCGGGCACAGATACGCAGTATTTT. This codes for CASSIRLAGTDTQYF.

This clonotype was counted ten times or more. The chain links TRBV7-2 to TRBJ2-1, with D uncertain. V lost 5 bases and J 0 bases, leaving 11 bases between the germline ends. The germline CDR1 and CDR2 sequences are SGHTA and FQGNSA. There are 15 residues in the CDR3. CDR3 sequence reads: CASSRAGSSYNEQFF. The CDR3, as DNA: TGTGCCAGCAGCAGAGCCGGAAGCTCCTACAATGAGCAGTTCTTC. Looking up the rest from reference TRBV7-2 and TRBJ2-1 gives the full variable domain: GAGVSQSPSNKVTEKGKDVELRCDPISGHTALYWYRQSLGQGLEFLIYFQGNSAPDKSGLPSDRFSAERTGGSVSTLTIQRTQQEDSAVYLCASSRAGSSYNEQFFGPGTRLTVL.

This clonotype is medium-sized by share. This chain connects TRBV5-1 to TRBJ2-2, with 9 bases lining up with TRBD1. V dropped 2 bases and J dropped 8; count of bases not matched to a gene: 7. Germline V gives CDR1 SGHRS, CDR2 YFSETQ. The CDR3 is 15 residues long. The CDR3 DNA is TGCGCCAGCAGCTTCCGGACAGGGGCGACTGGGGAGCTGTTTTTT. Its translation: CASSFRTGATGELFF.

This clonotype was counted ten times or more. This chain uses TRBV21-1 with TRBJ2-7; the D call of TRBD1 is as the table states it, not checked on the DNA. TRBV21-1 is shown as a pseudogene. The CDR3 covers 13 residues. The CDR3 here is CASSNGRSYEQYF. The CDR3 DNA reads TGTGCCAGCAGCAACGGGCGTTCCTACGAGCAGTACTTC.

This clonotype was seen a handful of times. The J gene is TRBJ1-1, the V gene TRBV4-1, with a tentative D call TRBD1 (5 bases). Germline CDR1 and CDR2: MGHRA and YSYEKL. The V gene lost 0 bases and the J gene lost 5 bases, with 10 bases spanning the gap. The CDR3 is 14 residues long. CDR3 loop: CASSQEWKGTEAFF. CDR3 DNA sequence: TGCGCCAGCAGCCAAGAGTGGAAGGGGACTGAAGCTTTCTTT.

The chain employs TRBV15 and TRBJ1-2; D is ambiguous. Trimming took off 4 bases at V and 3 bases at J, with 15 bases between the two ends. From germline, CDR1 is LNHNV and CDR2 YYDKDF (reference sequence). The CDR3 consists of 15 residues. The CDR3: CATSIRTVYDYGYTF. DNA of the CDR3: TGTGCCACCAGCATTAGGACCGTATATGACTATGGCTACACCTTC.

This clonotype was seen more than once but under ten times. The chain carries TRBV12-3 or TRBV12-4 and TRBJ1-1; possibly TRBD1 for D (5 bases). V shed 11 bases and J shed 5 bases, with 18 bases lying between them. The CDR3 contains 13 residues. In nucleotides, the CDR3 is TGTGCCGTCGGGGCCTTTGAGGGGACTGAAGCTTTCTTT. Protein product: CAVGAFEGTEAFF.

This clonotype was counted a few times. J is TRBJ2-1 and V is TRBV29-1, with D possibly matching TRBD2 (6 bases). The ends were cut back, 1 base at V and 3 bases at J, with 22 bases in the middle. Germline V gives CDR1 SQVTM, CDR2 ANQGSEA. This CDR3 has 18 residues. The CDR3 loop is CSVEGLARTVGSYNEQFF. The CDR3 coding sequence is TGCAGCGTTGAAGGGCTAGCGAGAACGGTTGGTAGCTACAATGAGCAGTTCTTC.

V usage is TRBV5-5 and J usage is TRBJ1-1; D call uncertain. Germline V gives CDR1 SGHKS, CDR2 YYEKEE (reference sequence). This CDR3 spans 16 amino acids. V lost 0 bases and J 4 bases, leaving 16 bases between the germline ends. The CDR3 nucleotides are TGTGCCAGCAGCTTGGCCGAGGTCAGAGGAGGCACTGAAGCTTTCTTT. It codes for CASSLAEVRGGTEAFF. Filled out from reference TRBV5-5 and TRBJ1-1, the complete variable domain reads DAGVTQSPTHLIKTRGQQVTLRCSPISGHKSVSWYQQVLGQGPQFIFQYYEKEERGRGNFPDRFSARQFPNYSSELNVNALLLGDSALYLCASSLAEVRGGTEAFFGQGTRLTVV.

This clonotype was counted a few times. The V and J genes are TRBV4-3 and TRBJ2-1, with D tentatively TRBD1 (6 bases). V dropped 0 bases and J dropped 6 bases, with 18 bases sitting between them. CDR1 is LGHNA and CDR2 is YSLEER in the germline V gene. The CDR3 has 17 residues. CDR3 sequence: CASSQDRGQGFSNEQFF. The CDR3 DNA reads as TGCGCCAGCAGCCAAGATAGAGGGCAGGGGTTTAGCAATGAGCAGTTCTTC.

This clonotype occurred a few times. This rearrangement joins TRBV4-3 to TRBJ2-2; no firm D call. The germline gives CDR1 LGHNA, CDR2 YSLEER. CDR3 length: 14 residues. The V and J ends lost 6 bases and 2 bases respectively, with 10 bases between them. This chain's CDR3 is CASSGHRNTGELFF. The CDR3 DNA follows: TGCGCCAGCAGTGGGCACCGAAACACCGGGGAGCTGTTTTTT.

This clonotype was seen only a few times. The chain links TRBV4-3 to TRBJ1-1; D is possibly TRBD1 (5 bases). Deletions cut 1 base from V and 1 base from J, with 10 bases between. The CDR3 has 15 residues. Per germline, CDR1 LGHNA and CDR2 YSLEER. The CDR3 sequence: CASSQGRGTNTEAFF. CDR3 sequence (DNA): TGCGCCAGCAGCCAAGGAAGGGGAACGAACACTGAAGCTTTCTTT.

This chain uses TRBV7-2 with TRBJ2-3; 14 nucleotides match TRBD2. The J segment lost 1 base and the V segment lost 7 bases, leaving 7 bases of the junction unmatched. This CDR3 is built from 17 residues. Germline CDR1 and CDR2: SGHTA and FQGNSA. The CDR3 sequence: CASIGRLAGGRTDTQYF. The CDR3 coding sequence is TGTGCCAGCATCGGGAGACTAGCGGGGGGGCGCACAGATACGCAGTATTTT. The full variable domain, with the rest looked up from reference TRBV7-2 and TRBJ2-3, is GAGVSQSPSNKVTEKGKDVELRCDPISGHTALYWYRQSLGQGLEFLIYFQGNSAPDKSGLPSDRFSAERTGGSVSTLTIQRTQQEDSAVYLCASIGRLAGGRTDTQYFGPGTRLTVL.

This clonotype was counted a few times. This chain connects TRBV5-1 to TRBJ2-1; maybe TRBD2 (7 bases). The V gene lost 4 bases and the J gene lost 7 bases, with 18 bases spanning the gap. The germline V gene encodes CDR1 SGHRS and CDR2 YFSETQ. This CDR3 is 15 amino acids long. CDR3 residues: CASSPQGGASNEQFF. CDR3 in DNA: TGCGCCAGCAGCCCCCAAGGGGGGGCCTCAAATGAGCAGTTCTTC.